This T cell receptor beta chain was retrieved from a study of regulatory T cells in long-lasting Graves disease. Arm-PCR of CDR3 regions and iRepertoire HTBI primers were the basis on which TCR beta libraries were built. TCRdb passed the multiplex PCR reads through MiXCR, listing each CDR3 protein once. This table holds about 530,000 distinct CDR3 sequences, around 16% found once. Germline CDR1 reads SGDLS; CDR2 reads YYNGEE. CDR3 length equals 13 residues. The V and J ends lost 0 bases and 10 bases respectively, with 8 bases between them. Described time point: newly diagnosed GD, antithyroid drugs for less than 3 months. Making the TCR library involved RNA that had been extracted from PBMCs. This sample was also put to use in a study of T cells in Graves' hyperthyroidism and ophthalmopathy.

The material sequenced was peripheral blood mononuclear cells (PBMCs), taken at new diagnosis, from a patient treated with antithyroid drugs. This clonotype was obtained from a woman aged 40 to 65 with Graves disease. The V and J genes are TRBV9 and TRBJ1-6, with D perhaps TRBD1 (6 bases). In nucleotides, the CDR3 is TGTGCCAGCAGCGTAGAAGGGGGGTCACCCCTCCACTTT. This codes for CASSVEGGSPLHF. Full variable domain (remainder filled in from reference TRBV9 and TRBJ1-6): DSGVTQTPKHLITATGQRVTLRCSPRSGDLSVYWYQQSLDQGLQFLIQYYNGEERAKGNILERFSAQQFPDLHSELNLSSLELGDSALYFCASSVEGGSPLHFGNGTRLTVT.